These 31 T cell receptor beta chains were all obtained from the same sample, sequenced in a study of CD8+CD57+ T cells in acquired aplastic anemia. The TCR beta profiling, which covered VDJ combination and CDR3 sequence, was carried out using genomic DNA as the template. TCRdb analysed the reads with MiXCR anew, one entry per CDR3 protein. The sample includes some 130,000 distinct CDR3 sequences, less than 45% of them seen just once. The sample consisted of sorted CD4+, CD8+, or CD8+CD57+ T cells (not recorded which) from PBMCs. These receptors came from a human donor in good health, serving as a control.

In this sample, this clonotype turned up many times. V gene TRBV12-3 or TRBV12-4 combines with J gene TRBJ1-5, with a possible D match to TRBD1 (5 bases). V gave up 3 bases and J gave up 6 bases, with 18 bases separating them. The CDR3 sequence is 16 residues long. The CDR3 nucleotides are TGTGCCAGCAGTTTGGACGGGTGGGCAGGGAGTCAGCCCCAGCATTTT. This translates into CASSLDGWAGSQPQHF.

This clonotype was seen many times. This chain links TRBV6-5 with TRBJ2-7, with 7 bases matching TRBD1. The CDR3 has 13 residues. The germline CDR1 and CDR2 sequences are MNHEY and SVGAGI. V lost 2 bases to trimming and J lost 5 bases; unmatched junction nucleotides: 3. Written as DNA, the CDR3 is TGTGCCAGCAGTTACGACAGGGCCCACGAGCAGTACTTC. Protein product: CASSYDRAHEQYF.

V is TRBV6-5 and J is TRBJ1-1, with 8 nucleotides matching TRBD1. The J segment lost 1 base and the V segment lost 4 bases, leaving 2 bases of the junction unmatched. There are 14 residues in the CDR3. Germline loops: CDR1 MNHEY, CDR2 SVGAGI. The CDR3 DNA reads TGTGCCAGCAGTTCGGACAGGGAGAACACTGAAGCTTTCTTT. Amino acids: CASSSDRENTEAFF.

CDR3 in amino acids: CASNVNTGELFF. CDR3 sequence (DNA): TGTGCCAGTAACGTGAACACCGGGGAGCTGTTTTTT. This chain connects TRBV19 to TRBJ2-2; D is ambiguous. CDR1 is LNHDA, CDR2 SQIVND, per germline (reference sequence). This CDR3 contains 12 residues. Trimming removed 7 bases from V and 1 base from J, with 4 bases in between.

Notes on this clonotype: This may come from a read error, since a much larger clone is one base off. The chain is built from TRBV10-3 and TRBJ2-5, with D possibly matching TRBD1 (6 bases). Trimming shortened V by 4 bases and J by 3 bases, and 15 bases separated the two germline ends. The germline V gene encodes CDR1 ENHRY and CDR2 SYGVKD. The CDR3 is 15 amino acids. CDR3 sequence: CAISGQRAGEETQYF. The CDR3 DNA reads TGTGCCATCAGTGGCCAACGGGCAGGGGAAGAGACCCAGTACTTC.

The CDR3 is CSAPMGGVYYEQYF. Here the CDR3 DNA reads TGCAGTGCCCCGATGGGAGGGGTCTATTACGAGCAGTACTTC. This chain links TRBV20-1 with TRBJ2-7; TRBD2 agrees at 7 bases. The J segment lost 4 bases and the V segment lost 6 bases, leaving 12 bases of the junction unmatched. This CDR3 comprises 14 residues. Germline V gene data show CDR1 as DFQATT and CDR2 as SNEGSKA (reference sequence).

As to this clonotype: A much larger clone differs by one base, so this may be a read error. V is TRBV6-1 and J is TRBJ1-1; no reliable D call. V dropped 6 bases and J dropped 3 bases, with 11 bases sitting between them. In germline, CDR1 is MNHNS, CDR2 SASEGT. The CDR3 contains 13 residues. The CDR3: CASRPNMDTEAFF. The CDR3 DNA is TGTGCCAGCAGACCCAATATGGACACTGAAGCTTTCTTT.

This clonotype was seen repeatedly, ten times or more. A junction boundary mismatches the germline segment, possibly from a read error. The CDR3 reads CASSLTGTRIHGNSGYTF. The CDR3 region has the DNA TGTGCCAGCAGCTTGACCGGGACGAGGATCCACGGGAACTCTGGCTACACCTTC. The V and J genes are TRBV11-1 and TRBJ1-2, with a possible D match to TRBD1 (5 bases). The germline V gene encodes CDR1 SGHAT and CDR2 FQDESV (reference sequence). The CDR3 is 18 residues long.

A note on this clonotype: Sequence at one end of the junction differs from germline and may be a read error. The J gene is TRBJ2-2, the V gene TRBV7-1, with a tentative D call TRBD2 (5 bases). TRBV7-1 is given ORF status, its function remaining uncertain. This CDR3 is built from 14 residues. As DNA, the CDR3 is TGTGCCAGCAGCCCAGCGGCGAACACCGGGGAGCTGTTTTTT. Translated, it gives CASSPAANTGELFF.

The rearrangement joins TRBV9 to TRBJ2-7; 8 bases are shared with TRBD1. J was trimmed by 2 bases and V by 2 bases; bases with no gene match: 6. Per the germline V gene, CDR1 is SGDLS and CDR2 is YYNGEE. The CDR3 consists of 15 residues. The DNA of the CDR3 is TGTGCCAGCAGCGTTGCAGGGGGCATGGCCTACGAGCAGTACTTC. This sequence encodes CASSVAGGMAYEQYF.

This clonotype was seen only a few times. The chain links TRBV18 to TRBJ2-1; no clear D. CDR1 is KGHSH, CDR2 LQKENI, per germline. CDR3 size: 14 residues. Trimming removed 2 bases from V and 3 bases from J, with 8 bases in between. The CDR3 sequence: CASSPSNFYNEQFF. CDR3 DNA: TGTGCCAGCTCACCAAGCAACTTCTACAATGAGCAGTTCTTC.

This clonotype was detected only a few times. One end of the junction is discordant with germline, which a read error may explain. The chain links TRBV30 to TRBJ1-1; 9 positions match TRBD1. The length of the CDR3 is 11 residues. The germline CDR1 and CDR2 sequences are GTSNPN and SVGIG (reference sequence). The CDR3 spells CASSGQGVWSF. CDR3 bases: TGTGCCTCGTCGGGACAGGGTGTATGGTCCTTT.

This clonotype was observed many times. The rearrangement uses TRBV29-1 and TRBJ1-1; D is unresolved. Germline loops: CDR1 SQVTM, CDR2 ANQGSEA. The V gene lost 3 bases and the J gene lost 1 base, with 6 bases spanning the gap. This CDR3 contains 12 residues. As DNA, the CDR3 is TGCAGCGTTGACCCAGGGAACACTGAAGCTTTCTTT. It specifies CSVDPGNTEAFF. The variable domain in full, completed from reference TRBV29-1 and TRBJ1-1, reads SAVISQKPSRDICQRGTSLTIQCQVDSQVTMMFWYRQQPGQSLTLIATANQGSEATYESGFVIDKFPISRPNLTFSTLTVSNMSPEDSSIYLCSVDPGNTEAFFGQGTRLTVV.

V usage is TRBV7-2 and J usage is TRBJ1-6; maybe TRBD1 (6 bases). Germline-derived CDR1 and CDR2 are SGHTA and FQGNSA. V lost 4 bases and J lost 7, with 14 bases in between. The CDR3 extends over 15 amino acids. CDR3 region: CASSSTNDRNSPLHF. Written as DNA, the CDR3 is TGTGCCAGCAGCTCCACGAACGACAGGAATTCACCCCTCCACTTT.

This clonotype was detected only a few times. The CDR3 spells CASSPNPLAGAYEQYF. The CDR3 DNA sequence: TGTGCCAGCAGTCCGAATCCCTTAGCGGGCGCCTACGAGCAGTACTTC. The V gene is TRBV27, the J gene TRBJ2-7, with TRBD2 identical over 7 bases. This CDR3 spans 16 amino acids. V lost 5 bases, J lost 2 bases, and 12 bases stayed unmatched. Per germline, CDR1 MNHEY and CDR2 SMNVEV (reference sequence).

This chain uses TRBV7-2 with TRBJ2-7; no clear D. V lost 2 bases and J lost 2, with 7 bases in between. CDR1 is SGHTA, CDR2 FQGNSA, per germline. This CDR3 has 13 residues. The CDR3 spells CASSLPNTYEQYF. CDR3 nucleotides: TGTGCCAGCAGCTTACCGAATACCTACGAGCAGTACTTC.

The chain is built from TRBV10-2 and TRBJ1-1; TRBD1 aligns across 9 bases. This CDR3 region has 12 residues. Germline trimming cut 8 bases from V and 5 bases from J; bases unmatched to any gene: 3. The germline V gene has CDR1 WSHSY and CDR2 SAAADI. Here the CDR3 reads CASWTGETEAFF. The CDR3 DNA reads as TGCGCCAGCTGGACAGGGGAAACTGAAGCTTTCTTT.

This clonotype was recorded many times. The chain uses TRBV5-1 and TRBJ2-1; D uncertain. Per germline, CDR1 SGHRS and CDR2 YFSETQ. Trimming cost V 3 bases and J 8 bases, with 15 bases left between them. The CDR3 totals 14 residues. As DNA, the CDR3 is TGCGCCAGCAGCTGGACCAGACGTAACGATGAGCAGTTCTTC. The encoded protein is CASSWTRRNDEQFF.

Regarding this clonotype: This clone may be a read error of a much larger clone one base away. This chain joins TRBV6-4 and TRBJ1-1; D unclear. Trimming removed 6 bases at V and 8 bases at J, with 25 bases between. The CDR3 totals 16 residues. The germline V gene has CDR1 MRHNA and CDR2 SNTAGT. CDR3 nucleotides: TGTGCCAGCAGCCCCTATCCCCAGACGCCCCCCGAGGAAGCTTTCTTT. It yields the protein CASSPYPQTPPEEAFF.

This sequence joins TRBV10-3 and TRBJ2-5; TRBD2 agrees at 10 bases. Trimming took 8 bases from V and 5 from J; bases not matched to a gene: 5. The length of the CDR3 is 13 residues. Looked up from germline, CDR1 is ENHRY and CDR2 is SYGVKD. In DNA, the CDR3 is TGTGCCATCGGGACTAGCGAGACGGAGACCCAGTACTTC. Translation: CAIGTSETETQYF.

The chain joins TRBV6-1 to TRBJ1-1; no clear D gene. Per germline, CDR1 MNHNS and CDR2 SASEGT. This CDR3 contains 15 residues. Trimming shortened V by 8 bases and J by 0 bases, and 16 bases separated the two germline ends. The CDR3 here is CASSPPELMNTEAFF. The CDR3 DNA reads as TGTGCCAGCTCACCACCAGAGTTAATGAACACTGAAGCTTTCTTT.

Regarding this clonotype: A much more abundant neighbour one base away suggests this may be a read error. The chain couples TRBV30 to TRBJ2-3, with D hard to call. CDR1 and CDR2 (germline): GTSNPN, SVGIG (reference sequence). The CDR3 loop spans 13 amino acids. V lost 1 base, J lost 2 bases, and 7 bases lay in between. The CDR3 reads CAWSAEYTDTQYF. CDR3 sequence (DNA): TGTGCCTGGAGTGCCGAGTACACAGATACGCAGTATTTT.

The table lists this clonotype with many counts. The J gene is TRBJ1-3, the V gene TRBV9; 8 nucleotides align to TRBD1. CDR3 length: 15 residues. V was clipped by 0 bases and J by 3 bases; unmatched bases: 2. Per the germline V gene, CDR1 is SGDLS and CDR2 is YYNGEE. In DNA, the CDR3 is TGTGCCAGCAGCGTAGGACAGGGGATTGGAAACACCATATATTTT. This gives the protein CASSVGQGIGNTIYF.

The rearrangement links TRBV5-5 to TRBJ2-7; D may match TRBD1 or TRBD2 (5 bases each). Between the trimmed V and J ends, which lost 2 bases and 4 bases, there was a span of 13 bases. The germline CDR1 and CDR2 sequences are SGHKS and YYEKEE (reference sequence). This CDR3 is 14 amino acids long. The CDR3 loop reads CASSFPGTQYEQYF. The CDR3 DNA follows: TGTGCCAGCAGCTTCCCCGGGACGCAGTACGAGCAGTACTTC.

Regarding this clonotype: A single base separates this from a much larger clone, so it may be a read error. The chain is built from TRBV10-3 and TRBJ2-7; the D gene could be TRBD1 or TRBD2 (5 bases each). The CDR3 extends over 13 amino acids. V was cut by 5 bases and J by 12 bases, with 20 bases left in between. Germline CDR1 is ENHRY and CDR2 is SYGVKD. CDR3 in amino acids: CAISQVTGTAGYF. CDR3 coding DNA: TGTGCCATCAGTCAAGTTACTGGGACGGCGGGGTACTTC.

Many counts were recorded for this clonotype. The chain carries TRBV19 and TRBJ1-5, with D perhaps matching TRBD1 (5 bases). The CDR3 totals 17 residues. Germline V lookup: CDR1 LNHDA, CDR2 SQIVND (reference sequence). V shed 4 bases and J shed 1 base, with 17 bases lying between them. The CDR3 spells CASSTTWGVESNQPQHF. The CDR3 nucleotides are TGTGCCAGTAGTACGACGTGGGGCGTAGAAAGCAATCAGCCCCAGCATTTT.

This clonotype came up a few times. Just one base apart from a much larger clone, this may be a read error. The chain couples TRBV4-2 to TRBJ2-6, with D perhaps TRBD1 (6 bases). CDR3 size: 17 residues. V was cut by 4 bases and J by 0 bases, with 13 bases left in between. Germline CDR1 and CDR2: LGHNA and YNFKEQ. CDR3 loop: CASSPGQSCSGANVLTF. In DNA form, the CDR3 reads TGTGCCAGCAGCCCTGGACAGTCGTGCTCTGGGGCCAACGTCCTGACTTTC.

This clonotype was detected many times. The rearrangement uses TRBV19 and TRBJ2-2, with 9 bases matching TRBD2. V shed 11 bases, J shed 3 bases, and the junction held 13 bases outside the gene matches. Germline CDR1 reads LNHDA; CDR2 reads SQIVND (reference sequence). The CDR3 length is 16 residues. CDR3 nucleotide sequence: TGTGCCTCTAGAAAAGGGACTAGCTCTTACACCGGGGAGCTGTTTTTT. Translation: CASRKGTSSYTGELFF.

For this clonotype: Given a much more abundant clone one base away, this may be a read error. V usage is TRBV2 and J usage is TRBJ2-1; the match to TRBD2 covers 10 bases. Germline CDR1 and CDR2: SNHLY and FYNNEI. The CDR3 has 15 residues. Trimming cost V 6 bases and J 10 bases; bases outside gene matches: 12. Here the CDR3 reads CASSPRTSGTYEQFF. CDR3 nucleotide sequence: TGTGCCAGCAGCCCCCGGACTAGCGGAACCTACGAGCAGTTCTTC. Full variable domain (outside the CDR3, taken from reference TRBV2 and TRBJ2-1): EPEVTQTPSHQVTQMGQEVILRCVPISNHLYFYWYRQILGQKVEFLVSFYNNEISEKSEIFDDQFSVERPDGSNFTLKIRSTKLEDSAMYFCASSPRTSGTYEQFFGPGTRLTVL.

This clonotype came up many times. The CDR3, as DNA: TGTGCCAGCAGTTTACGGAATTCACCCCTCCACTTT. It codes for CASSLRNSPLHF. The chain is built from TRBV27 and TRBJ1-6; the D is unclear. Trimming left V 2 bases short and J 7 bases short, with 3 bases between. CDR1 is MNHEY, CDR2 SMNVEV, per germline (reference sequence). The CDR3 totals 12 residues.

The chain combines TRBV10-2 with TRBJ2-7, with TRBD2 matching 10 bases. Unmatched junction bases numbered 3, after V lost 3 bases and J lost 4 bases. This CDR3 has 14 amino acids. Looked up from germline, CDR1 is WSHSY and CDR2 is SAAADI. This CDR3 reads CASSDGTSVYEQYF. The CDR3 coding sequence is TGCGCCAGCAGTGACGGGACTAGCGTTTACGAGCAGTACTTC.